The 27 T cell receptor beta chains reported below all come from one sample, sequenced in a study of blood T cell repertoires in COVID-19. Profiling relied on immunoSEQ multiplex PCR, and the TCRdb table lists in-frame clones only, not all of them. The sample lists approximately 210,000 clones, 76% occurring once. Sequenced: PBMCs or T cells enriched from blood (not recorded which). These receptors all come from a woman aged 50 to 65 with acute COVID-19.

The J gene is TRBJ2-2, the V gene TRBV9; 7 nucleotides match TRBD1. After removal of 3 bases from V and 1 base from J, the junction contained 3 bases not matched to a gene. Germline-derived CDR1 and CDR2 are SGDLS and YYNGEE. CDR3 length: 15 residues. The CDR3 DNA is TGTGCCAGCAGCGGGGGACAGTTGAACACCGGGGAGCTGTTTTTT. Its protein is CASSGGQLNTGELFF. Filled out from reference TRBV9 and TRBJ2-2, the complete variable domain reads DSGVTQTPKHLITATGQRVTLRCSPRSGDLSVYWYQQSLDQGLQFLIQYYNGEERAKGNILERFSAQQFPDLHSELNLSSLELGDSALYFCASSGGQLNTGELFFGEGSRLTVL.

V usage is TRBV14 and J usage is TRBJ1-1; D not certain. V was cut by 6 bases and J by 5 bases, with 25 bases left in between. The CDR3 runs to 17 residues. Germline V lookup: CDR1 SGHDN, CDR2 FVKESK. CDR3 sequence: CASSPSFLPGWVTEAFF. The DNA of the CDR3 is TGTGCCAGCAGTCCCTCTTTTTTGCCGGGGTGGGTAACTGAAGCTTTCTTT. The full variable domain, rest sourced from reference TRBV14 and TRBJ1-1, is EAGVTQFPSHSVIEKGQTVTLRCDPISGHDNLYWYRRVMGKEIKFLLHFVKESKQDESGMPNNRFLAERTGGTYSTLKVQPAELEDSGVYFCASSPSFLPGWVTEAFFGQGTRLTVV.

This clone was observed a single time. The chain uses TRBV7-3 and TRBJ2-1; 11 nucleotides line up with TRBD2. V lost 5 bases to trimming and J lost 7 bases; unmatched junction nucleotides: 4. The CDR3 contains 14 residues. Per germline, CDR1 SGHTA and CDR2 FQGTGA. For the CDR3, the DNA is TGTGCCAGCAGCCCCCGGACTAGCGGGAATGAGCAGTTCTTC. As protein: CASSPRTSGNEQFF.

V is TRBV5-1 and J is TRBJ1-5, with D possibly TRBD1 on 6 matching bases. V shed 3 bases and J shed 1 base, with 11 bases lying between them. Germline V lookup: CDR1 SGHRS, CDR2 YFSETQ. The CDR3 runs to 15 residues. Written as DNA, the CDR3 is TGCGCCAGCAGCTCAGGGGTGGGCAGCAATCAGCCCCAGCATTTT. This sequence encodes CASSSGVGSNQPQHF. The whole variable domain, remainder taken from reference TRBV5-1 and TRBJ1-5, is KAGVTQTPRYLIKTRGQQVTLSCSPISGHRSVSWYQQTPGQGLQFLFEYFSETQRNKGNFPGRFSGRQFSNSRSEMNVSTLELGDSALYLCASSSGVGSNQPQHFGDGTRLSIL.

This sequence joins TRBV3-1 (or the pseudogene TRBV3-2) and TRBJ1-4; D uncertain. Germline-derived CDR1 and CDR2 are LGHDT and YNNKEL (reference sequence). V was trimmed by 4 bases and J by 4 bases, leaving 10 bases between them. The CDR3 consists of 14 residues. The CDR3 coding sequence is TGTGCCAGCAGCCCCAGCGGGCTTAATGAAAAACTGTTTTTT. It encodes CASSPSGLNEKLFF.

The V and J genes are TRBV7-2 and TRBJ1-3; D perhaps matches TRBD1 (5 bases). Germline assignment: CDR1 SGHTA and CDR2 FQGNSA. The CDR3 runs to 14 residues. V lost 6 bases to trimming and J lost 1 base, with 10 bases between them. The CDR3 spells CASRQQVSGNTIYF. CDR3 bases: TGTGCCAGCAGGCAACAGGTTTCTGGAAACACCATATATTTT.

This clone was detected many times. This chain connects TRBV23-1 to TRBJ1-6; D is possibly TRBD1 (6 bases). TRBV23-1 is an ORF, with its function uncertain. V was pared by 2 bases and J by 8 bases, with 22 bases between. The CDR3 runs to 18 residues. CDR3 loop: CASSQTRLTQGRDSPLHF. The DNA for the CDR3 is TGCGCCAGCAGTCAAACCCGCCTCACACAGGGTCGGGATTCACCCCTCCACTTT.

V is TRBV28 and J is TRBJ1-1; 12 bases are a match to TRBD1. Trimming at V came to 5 bases and at J to 10 bases, leaving 11 bases not matched to a gene. The length of the CDR3 is 15 residues. The germline CDR1 and CDR2 sequences are MDHEN and SYDVKM. As DNA, the CDR3 is TGTGCCAGCAGTGTGCCGGGACAGGGGGCGGGGGGAGCTTTCTTT. It yields the protein CASSVPGQGAGGAFF.

This clone appeared once. J is TRBJ1-2 and V is TRBV6-5; TRBD1 agrees at 11 bases. Trimming took 6 bases from V and 4 from J; bases not matched to a gene: 4. Per germline, CDR1 MNHEY and CDR2 SVGAGI. This CDR3 comprises 14 residues. Here the CDR3 reads CASSGQGAGYGYTF. Written as DNA, the CDR3 is TGTGCCAGCAGCGGACAGGGGGCGGGCTATGGCTACACCTTC.

This clone was observed a single time. The chain joins TRBV5-1 to TRBJ2-1; 14 bases map to TRBD2. V was clipped by 4 bases and J by 8 bases; unmatched bases: 5. The length of the CDR3 is 15 residues. Germline-derived CDR1 and CDR2 are SGHRS and YFSETQ. The CDR3 region has the DNA TGCGCCAGCAGCACGGGGACTAGCGGGGGAGATGAGCAGTTCTTC. It encodes CASSTGTSGGDEQFF.

This chain uses TRBV10-3 with TRBJ1-1; D possibly corresponds to TRBD1 (6 bases). V lost 6 bases to trimming and J lost 0 bases, with 14 bases between them. The CDR3 contains 15 residues. The V gene's germline CDR1 is ENHRY and CDR2 SYGVKD. The CDR3, as DNA: TGTGCCATCAGGGTTAACAGGGAAGTGAACACTGAAGCTTTCTTT. The encoded protein is CAIRVNREVNTEAFF.

The V call is TRBV7-2, the J call TRBJ1-2; 7 bases map to TRBD1. Trimming at V came to 4 bases and at J to 3 bases, leaving 2 bases not matched to a gene. This CDR3 has 13 amino acids. Germline V lookup: CDR1 SGHTA, CDR2 FQGNSA. The DNA for the CDR3 is TGTGCCAGCAGCTCAGACAGGGACTATGGCTACACCTTC. Amino acids: CASSSDRDYGYTF.

This chain joins TRBV28 and TRBJ2-1; D perhaps matches TRBD2 (7 bases). Looked up from germline, CDR1 is MDHEN and CDR2 is SYDVKM. The CDR3 sequence is 13 residues long. Deletions cut 7 bases from V and 4 bases from J, with 11 bases between. The chain's CDR3 is CASTGGPYNEQFF. The CDR3 DNA is TGTGCCAGCACGGGGGGCCCATACAATGAGCAGTTCTTC. Together with reference TRBV28 and TRBJ2-1, the CDR3 gives the full variable domain: DVKVTQSSRYLVKRTGEKVFLECVQDMDHENMFWYRQDPGLGLRLIYFSYDVKMKEKGDIPEGYSVSREKKERFSLILESASTNQTSMYLCASTGGPYNEQFFGPGTRLTVL.

The V call is TRBV19, the J call TRBJ1-5; the D gene is possibly TRBD1 (6 bases). The germline V gene has CDR1 LNHDA and CDR2 SQIVND (reference sequence). V was clipped by 5 bases and J by 0 bases, with 20 bases between them. This CDR3 has 18 amino acids. In DNA, the CDR3 is TGTGCCAGTAGTCTTCTGACAGGAAGCTTTAATAGCAATCAGCCCCAGCATTTT. It encodes CASSLLTGSFNSNQPQHF.

V and J are TRBV5-5 and TRBJ1-6; D ambiguous. The CDR3 consists of 14 residues. CDR1 is SGHKS, CDR2 YYEKEE, per germline (reference sequence). V was shortened by 3 bases and J by 5 bases, with 9 bases between the two germline ends. CDR3 nucleotide sequence: TGTGCCAGCAGCTCGGGGTTGGATAATTCACCCCTCCACTTT. It translates to CASSSGLDNSPLHF. The full variable domain, rest sourced from reference TRBV5-5 and TRBJ1-6, is DAGVTQSPTHLIKTRGQQVTLRCSPISGHKSVSWYQQVLGQGPQFIFQYYEKEERGRGNFPDRFSARQFPNYSSELNVNALLLGDSALYLCASSSGLDNSPLHFGNGTRLTVT.

J is TRBJ1-5 and V is TRBV6-5; D is unclear. The CDR3 sequence is 14 residues long. The germline V gene encodes CDR1 MNHEY and CDR2 SVGAGI. V gave up 0 bases and J gave up 6 bases, with 9 bases separating them. CDR3 amino acids: CASSYSGEAQPQHF. CDR3 DNA: TGTGCCAGCAGTTACTCGGGAGAAGCTCAGCCCCAGCATTTT.

The CDR3 reads CASSRGGENTEAFF. CDR3 nucleotide sequence: TGTGCCAGCAGCAGGGGCGGGGAGAACACTGAAGCTTTCTTT. The chain couples TRBV7-9 to TRBJ1-1; D possibly corresponds to TRBD1 (5 bases). The CDR3 runs 14 residues. Germline-derived CDR1 and CDR2 are SEHNR and FQNEAQ (reference sequence). Between the trimmed V and J ends, which lost 5 bases and 1 base, there was a span of 11 bases.

CDR3 bases: TGTGCCAGCAGCATGAAGACAGGGGAAGGCAATCAGCCCCAGCATTTT. It encodes CASSMKTGEGNQPQHF. The gene calls are TRBV5-6 and TRBJ1-5; TRBD1 matches at 8 bases. Germline CDR1 is SGHDT and CDR2 is YYEEEE. Germline trimming cut 4 bases from V and 2 bases from J; bases unmatched to any gene: 8. The CDR3 runs 16 residues. The complete variable domain, with remaining parts taken from reference TRBV5-6 and TRBJ1-5, reads DAGVTQSPTHLIKTRGQQVTLRCSPKSGHDTVSWYQQALGQGPQFIFQYYEEEERQRGNFPDRFSGHQFPNYSSELNVNALLLGDSALYLCASSMKTGEGNQPQHFGDGTRLSIL.

This clone was seen a few times. The rearrangement joins TRBV11-2 to TRBJ1-1, with TRBD1 matching 9 bases. The germline V gene encodes CDR1 SGHAT and CDR2 FQNNGV. The V segment lost 5 bases and the J segment 5 bases; nucleotides outside the gene matches: 12. The length of the CDR3 is 16 residues. This chain's CDR3 is CASSLPPGTGRTEAFF. CDR3 in DNA: TGTGCCAGCAGCCTTCCCCCCGGGACAGGGAGGACTGAAGCTTTCTTT. Based on the CDR3 plus reference TRBV11-2 and TRBJ1-1, the full variable domain is EAGVAQSPRYKIIEKRQSVAFWCNPISGHATLYWYQQILGQGPKLLIQFQNNGVVDDSQLPKDRFSAERLKGVDSTLKIQPAKLEDSAVYLCASSLPPGTGRTEAFFGQGTRLTVV.

This chain links TRBV7-8 with TRBJ1-5; TRBD1 matches 8 bases. This CDR3 is built from 15 residues. CDR1 SGHVS and CDR2 FQNEAQ come from the germline V gene. Trimming cost V 5 bases and J 3 bases; bases outside gene matches: 6. The CDR3 DNA is TGTGCCAGCAGCCCAGACAGGGGCGTCAATCAGCCCCAGCATTTT. Its protein is CASSPDRGVNQPQHF.

V usage is TRBV5-1 and J usage is TRBJ1-4, with unresolved D. The CDR3 length is 18 residues. The germline V gene has CDR1 SGHRS and CDR2 YFSETQ. V was trimmed by 0 bases and J by 0 bases, leaving 15 bases between them. The CDR3 nucleotides are TGCGCCAGCAGCTTGGATGCGGATAAGGAGGCAACTAATGAAAAACTGTTTTTT. It is translated as CASSLDADKEATNEKLFF.

This chain uses TRBV13 with TRBJ1-1, with D possibly being TRBD1 (6 bases). CDR1 and CDR2 (germline): PRHDT, FYEKMQ (reference sequence). CDR3 length equals 16 residues. Trimming shortened V by 5 bases and J by 0 bases, and 16 bases separated the two germline ends. The CDR3 region has the DNA TGTGCCAGCAGCCCCCCGCCACAGGGAATGAACACTGAAGCTTTCTTT. Its translation is CASSPPPQGMNTEAFF.

The rearrangement uses TRBV7-6 and TRBJ1-3, with 9 nucleotides matching TRBD1. Germline V gene lookup returns CDR1 SGHVS and CDR2 FNYEAQ. V lost 5 bases to trimming and J lost 0 bases; unmatched junction nucleotides: 8. The CDR3 is 17 amino acids. DNA for the CDR3: TGTGCCAGCAGCCCCAAACAGGGGGCATCCTCTGGAAACACCATATATTTT. Encoded protein: CASSPKQGASSGNTIYF.

This chain joins TRBV6-5 and TRBJ2-1, with 12 bases identical to TRBD2. CDR3 length: 14 residues. With 8 bases clipped from V and 7 bases from J, the junction kept 6 bases outside the gene matches. Germline V gene data show CDR1 as MNHEY and CDR2 as SVGAGI. The CDR3 region is CASYTSGGSNEQFF. CDR3 DNA sequence: TGTGCCAGCTATACTAGCGGGGGGTCAAATGAGCAGTTCTTC.

The chain carries TRBV7-9 and TRBJ1-2; unclear D gene. Trimming removed 5 bases at V and 8 bases at J, with 18 bases between. CDR3 length equals 14 residues. Germline V gene lookup returns CDR1 SEHNR and CDR2 FQNEAQ (reference sequence). The CDR3 sequence is CASSGKSGSGGYTF. CDR3 coding DNA: TGTGCCAGCAGCGGAAAGTCGGGATCGGGGGGCTACACCTTC.

This clone has just one count. V and J are TRBV7-8 and TRBJ2-6; tentative D call: TRBD2 (7 bases). V gave up 1 base and J gave up 2 bases, with 24 bases separating them. Germline CDR1 reads SGHVS; CDR2 reads FQNEAQ. The CDR3 is made up of 21 amino acids. The CDR3 here is CASSLGLRGGSPRPGANVLTF. DNA for the CDR3: TGTGCCAGCAGCTTAGGGCTTAGGGGGGGCTCCCCAAGGCCTGGGGCCAACGTCCTGACTTTC. Together with reference TRBV7-8 and TRBJ2-6, the CDR3 gives the full variable domain: GAGVSQSPRYKVAKRGQDVALRCDPISGHVSLFWYQQALGQGPEFLTYFQNEAQLDKSGLPSDRFFAERPEGSVSTLKIQRTQQEDSAVYLCASSLGLRGGSPRPGANVLTFGAGSRLTVL.

The chain employs TRBV5-4 and TRBJ2-3; 10 nucleotides agree with TRBD2. CDR1 and CDR2 (germline): SGHNT, YYREEE (reference sequence). V was clipped by 2 bases and J by 0 bases; unmatched bases: 6. This CDR3 region has 17 residues. CDR3 amino acids: CASSLFSGGPSTDTQYF. The CDR3 DNA is TGTGCCAGCAGCTTATTTAGCGGGGGGCCTAGCACAGATACGCAGTATTTT.